This is a list of T cell receptor beta chains from one sample in a study of blood T cell repertoires in COVID-19. Assay: immunoSEQ multiplex PCR; the TCRdb copy retains only in-frame clones and omits some. The repertoire includes more than 65,000 clones, 60% to 85% of them detected once, and about 15% sits in the top ten. The sequenced sample was peripheral blood. The receptors here all came from a man between 60 and 75 years old with acute or convalescent COVID-19. Each CDR3 is given with its conserved first and last residue. A D gene is named only where the DNA matches it firmly. Expanded clones get a size class; other rows say once, few or many, or leave the size out.

len,d_gene,abundance,v_gene,j_gene,CDR3aa,CDR3nt
12,-,medium-sized,TRBV29-1,TRBJ1-4,CSVQAANEKLFF,TGCAGCGTTCAGGCAGCTAATGAAAAACTGTTTTTT
14,-,-,TRBV21-1,TRBJ1-1,CASSKGQGPTEAFF,TGTGCCAGCAGCAAAGGGCAGGGGCCCACTGAAGCTTTCTTT
14,-,-,TRBV6-5,TRBJ2-2,CASSYGGTGGELFF,TGTGCCAGCAGTTACGGAGGGACCGGCGGGGAGCTGTTTTTT
16,-,-,TRBV3-1/TRBV3-2,TRBJ2-3,CASSLGELRFTDTQYF,TGTGCCAGCAGCCTCGGTGAACTTCGATTCACAGATACGCAGTATTTT
15,-,-,TRBV7-8,TRBJ2-2,CASSLRQMNTGELFF,TGTGCCAGCAGCTTACGACAGATGAACACCGGGGAGCTGTTTTTT
15,TRBD1,-,TRBV3-1/TRBV3-2,TRBJ1-2,CASSRQGARVYGYTF,TGTGCCAGCAGCCGTCAGGGGGCGCGGGTCTATGGCTACACCTTC
15,-,-,TRBV19,TRBJ2-2,CASRYPGISTGELFF,TGTGCCAGTAGATATCCAGGCATTTCAACCGGGGAGCTGTTTTTT
11,-,-,TRBV27,TRBJ2-2,CASSGTGELFF,TGTGCCAGCAGCGGCACCGGGGAGCTGTTTTTT
16,-,-,TRBV27,TRBJ1-2,CASSLSPGALAYGYTF,TGTGCCAGCAGTTTATCTCCAGGGGCTTTGGCCTATGGCTACACCTTC
16,TRBD1,-,TRBV7-9,TRBJ2-1,CASSLGGWDSPSEQFF,TGTGCCAGCAGCTTAGGTGGTTGGGACAGCCCGAGTGAGCAGTTCTTC